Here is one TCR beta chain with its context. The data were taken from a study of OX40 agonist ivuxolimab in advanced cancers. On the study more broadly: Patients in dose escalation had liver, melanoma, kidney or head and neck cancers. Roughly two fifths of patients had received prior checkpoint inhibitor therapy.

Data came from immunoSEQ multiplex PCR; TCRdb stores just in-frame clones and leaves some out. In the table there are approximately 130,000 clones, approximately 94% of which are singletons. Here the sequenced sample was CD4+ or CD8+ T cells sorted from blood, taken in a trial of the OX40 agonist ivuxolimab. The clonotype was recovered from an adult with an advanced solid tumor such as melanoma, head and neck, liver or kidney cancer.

In nucleotides, the CDR3 is TGTGCCAGCAGCTTATTCAACTCTGGAAACACCATATATTTT. It encodes CASSLFNSGNTIYF. The chain is built from TRBV7-9 and TRBJ1-3, with unresolved D. Trimming cost V 2 bases and J 0 bases, with 5 bases left between them. The CDR3 consists of 14 residues. Germline V gene lookup returns CDR1 SEHNR and CDR2 FQNEAQ (reference sequence).